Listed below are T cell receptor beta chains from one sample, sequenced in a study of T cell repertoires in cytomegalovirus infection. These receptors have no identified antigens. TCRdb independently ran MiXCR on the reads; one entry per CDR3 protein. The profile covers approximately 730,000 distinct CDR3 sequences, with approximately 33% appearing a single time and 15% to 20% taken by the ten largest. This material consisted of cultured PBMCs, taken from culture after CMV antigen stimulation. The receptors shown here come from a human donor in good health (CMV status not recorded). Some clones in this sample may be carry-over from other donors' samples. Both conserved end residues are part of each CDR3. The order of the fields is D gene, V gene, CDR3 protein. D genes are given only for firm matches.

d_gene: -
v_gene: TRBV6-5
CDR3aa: CASRTVYGYTF

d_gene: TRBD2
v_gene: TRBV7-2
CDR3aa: CASSFPLAGVNNEQFF

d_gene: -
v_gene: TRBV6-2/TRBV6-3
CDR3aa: CASSRPLDEQYF

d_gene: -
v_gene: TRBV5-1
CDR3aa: CASSLVGINTEAFF

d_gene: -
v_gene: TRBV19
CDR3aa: CASRDRVTYNEQFF

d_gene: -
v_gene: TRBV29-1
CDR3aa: CSVEGAGDGTEAFF

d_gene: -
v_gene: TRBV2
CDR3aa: CASKEGGAGQPQHF

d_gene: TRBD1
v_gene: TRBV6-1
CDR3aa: CASSPGTGGERTEAFF

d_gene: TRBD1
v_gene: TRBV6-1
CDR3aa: CASSWTGTGTEAFF

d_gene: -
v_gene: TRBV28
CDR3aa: CASSTNPRFYGYTF

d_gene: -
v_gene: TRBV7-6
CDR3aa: CASSLVTPSLMNTEAFF

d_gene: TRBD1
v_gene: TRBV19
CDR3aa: CASSSSRDSHEQYF

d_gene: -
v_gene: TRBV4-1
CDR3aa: CASSQVLRDPPKRTQYF

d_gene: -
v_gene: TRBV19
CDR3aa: CASSIDREDLGNEQFF

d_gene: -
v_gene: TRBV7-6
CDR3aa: CASSRSQGRASYEQYF